Listed below are T cell receptor beta chains from one sample, sequenced in a study of CD8 T cells in Susac syndrome. Each CDR3 protein is one row after TCRdb ran MiXCR on the immunoSEQ multiplex PCR reads. The repertoire includes about 190,000 distinct CDR3 sequences, about 94% of them detected once, and roughly 0.098% sits in the top ten. The specimen sequenced was CD4+ T cells from PBMCs. The source is a human donor with Susac syndrome. The CDR3 runs from the conserved cysteine through the conserved F or W. D genes are given only for firm matches. A row's size may be missing; if present it is once, few, many or a size class.

V	D	J	size	DNA	CDR3
TRBV18	TRBD1	TRBJ1-2	-	TGTGCCAGCTCACCGGGACAGGGGGGAGGCTACACCTTC	CASSPGQGGGYTF
TRBV7-9	TRBD2	TRBJ2-1	once	TGTGCCAGCAGCTGGTCCGGGACTAGCGGGGGGTACAATGAGCAGTTCTTC	CASSWSGTSGGYNEQFF
TRBV12-3/TRBV12-4	-	TRBJ2-7	few	TGTGCCAGCAGTTTAGGGAGCGAGCAGTACTTC	CASSLGSEQYF
TRBV7-9	-	TRBJ2-7	-	TGTGCCAGCACCCCATCACGGCCGGTCGTCCCTGGGGGTGAGCAGTACTTC	CASTPSRPVVPGGEQYF
TRBV20-1	TRBD1	TRBJ1-1	-	TGCAGTGCTAGAGACAGCAGGGGGCTGATTGAAGCTTTCTTT	CSARDSRGLIEAFF
TRBV12-3/TRBV12-4	TRBD1	TRBJ2-4	-	TGTGCCAGCAGGAACAATGACAGGGCCAGCATTCAGTACTTC	CASRNNDRASIQYF
TRBV4-1	-	TRBJ1-1	-	TGCGCCAGCAGCCAAGATCATGCGGGGGCGGGCACTGAAGCTTTCTTT	CASSQDHAGAGTEAFF
TRBV29-1	-	TRBJ1-1	-	TGCAGCGTTTTTGGTACTGAAGCTTTCTTT	CSVFGTEAFF
TRBV20-1	-	TRBJ2-1	-	TGCAGTGCCAAGAGGGGGGCGGGTGAGCAGTTCTTC	CSAKRGAGEQFF
TRBV20-1	-	TRBJ2-7	-	TGCAGTGCTAGAAACCCCCCAGGATGGGCAACCTACGAGCAGTACTTC	CSARNPPGWATYEQYF
TRBV5-1	-	TRBJ2-1	-	TGCGCCAGCAGCGCAAGCGGCACATCCTACAATGAGCAGTTCTTC	CASSASGTSYNEQFF
TRBV20-1	TRBD2	TRBJ2-5	-	TGCAGTGCTAGAGATGGAGCGGGGGGAAGGCAAGAGACCCAGTACTTC	CSARDGAGGRQETQYF
TRBV20-1	TRBD1	TRBJ2-7	-	TGCAGTGCTAGTTGGGACAGGATGAGCGAGCAGTACTTC	CSASWDRMSEQYF
TRBV29-1	TRBD2	TRBJ2-1	-	TGCAGCGTCCGACTAGCGGGGGGCCAGCAGTTCTTC	CSVRLAGGQQFF
TRBV20-1	-	TRBJ1-5	-	TGCAGTGCTAGCCCCCCAGGGAAAGGCAATCAGCCCCAGCATTTT	CSASPPGKGNQPQHF
TRBV29-1	TRBD1	TRBJ1-5	-	TGCAGCGTCGGGGACAGGGAGAATCAGCCCCAGCATTTT	CSVGDRENQPQHF
TRBV5-1	-	TRBJ2-5	-	TGCGCCAGCAGCGCCCGCTCGGTTGTCGCGGAGACCCAGTACTTC	CASSARSVVAETQYF
TRBV27	-	TRBJ2-2	once	TGTGCCAGCAGTCGCACTAGATCGAACACCGGGGAGCTGTTTTTT	CASSRTRSNTGELFF
TRBV30	-	TRBJ1-2	-	TGTGCCTTGGACCTCGAGTATGGCTACACCTTC	CALDLEYGYTF
TRBV11-2	-	TRBJ2-3	-	TGTGCCAGCAGTTCCGCTCGGGGCACAGATACGCAGTATTTT	CASSSARGTDTQYF
TRBV9	TRBD1	TRBJ1-4	-	TGTGCCAGCAGCGTGGGGACAGGGCGCGAAAAACTGTTTTTT	CASSVGTGREKLFF
TRBV19	-	TRBJ2-7	-	TGTGCCAGTAGTTCGAGAGGCGGAACCTACGAGCAGTACTTC	CASSSRGGTYEQYF
TRBV20-1	-	TRBJ1-1	-	TGCAGTGCAAGCAAGGGGATGAGAGTCACTGAAGCTTTCTTT	CSASKGMRVTEAFF
TRBV3-1	TRBD2	TRBJ2-3	-	TGTGCCAGCAGCCAAGGGGGGGGGACTATCACAGATACGCAGTATTTT	CASSQGGGTITDTQYF
TRBV3-1	-	TRBJ1-1	-	TGTGCCAGCAGCCATCCTCGGGCCAACACTGAAGCTTTCTTT	CASSHPRANTEAFF
TRBV20-1	TRBD1	TRBJ1-1	-	TGCAGTGCTAGGACAGGGTCCACTGAAGCTTTCTTT	CSARTGSTEAFF
TRBV27	TRBD1	TRBJ1-2	once	TGTGCCAGCACCGGAATCGGGACAGATTATGGCTACACCTTC	CASTGIGTDYGYTF
TRBV7-2	TRBD1	TRBJ2-7	-	TGTGCCAGCAGCTTAGCCCCGGGACAGGGGGGAAAGCAGTACTTC	CASSLAPGQGGKQYF
TRBV7-8	TRBD1	TRBJ1-6	-	TGTGCCAGCAGCAATCGACAGGGAAGCTCCTATAATTCACCCCTCCACTTT	CASSNRQGSSYNSPLHF
TRBV6-2/TRBV6-3	-	TRBJ2-7	-	TGTGCCAGCAGTTATTGGGGCGACTACGAGCAGTACTTC	CASSYWGDYEQYF
TRBV6-7	TRBD1	TRBJ1-1	-	TGTGCCAGCAGAAAGAGACAGGGGGACACTGAAGCTTTCTTT	CASRKRQGDTEAFF
TRBV5-1	-	TRBJ2-5	once	TGCGCCAGCAGCTTGGGGAGAGCAGGGCAAGTCCAAGAGACCCAGTACTTC	CASSLGRAGQVQETQYF
TRBV4-2	-	TRBJ1-2	once	TGTGCCAGCAGCCAAGGGATCGGGAGCTATGGCTACACCTTC	CASSQGIGSYGYTF
TRBV30	-	TRBJ1-5	-	TGTGCCTGGAGTGTAACCGCGGTTGGGCAGAATCAGCCCCAGCATTTT	CAWSVTAVGQNQPQHF
TRBV19	TRBD2	TRBJ2-1	-	TGTGCCAGTAGTATAGATCCAGCGGGGTACAATGAGCAGTTCTTC	CASSIDPAGYNEQFF
TRBV5-1	-	TRBJ2-7	-	TGCGCCAGTAATGGCGGCAGACCCTACGAGCAGTACTTC	CASNGGRPYEQYF